The T cell receptor beta chain described here comes from a study of T cells in Graves' hyperthyroidism and ophthalmopathy. V shed 2 bases and J 1 base; nucleotides not matched to a gene: 9. The CDR3 loop spans 17 amino acids. The germline V gene has CDR1 SGHRS and CDR2 YFSETQ. In regard to this clonotype: Its antigen is currently unknown.

Regions amplified from RNA transcripts were the TCR beta CDR3 regions. In the first-round RT-PCR of the TCR CDR3, the HTBI primer set was used. Using its own MiXCR run on the multiplex PCR reads, TCRdb lists one record per CDR3 protein. The sample shows hundreds of thousands of distinct CDR3 sequences, roughly 14% of them seen only once. Whole-study findings and limits: Model predictions of ophthalmopathy came a median roughly 6.7 months before onset.

This sequence originates from a woman aged 45-65 years with Graves' ophthalmopathy. Sequencing was done on a sample of blood. The V gene is TRBV5-1, the J gene TRBJ1-1, with 9 bases lining up with TRBD1. The CDR3 bases are TGCGCCAGCAGCTTTGGTCGGGACAGGGTGAGGAACACTGAAGCTTTCTTT. Its translation: CASSFGRDRVRNTEAFF.